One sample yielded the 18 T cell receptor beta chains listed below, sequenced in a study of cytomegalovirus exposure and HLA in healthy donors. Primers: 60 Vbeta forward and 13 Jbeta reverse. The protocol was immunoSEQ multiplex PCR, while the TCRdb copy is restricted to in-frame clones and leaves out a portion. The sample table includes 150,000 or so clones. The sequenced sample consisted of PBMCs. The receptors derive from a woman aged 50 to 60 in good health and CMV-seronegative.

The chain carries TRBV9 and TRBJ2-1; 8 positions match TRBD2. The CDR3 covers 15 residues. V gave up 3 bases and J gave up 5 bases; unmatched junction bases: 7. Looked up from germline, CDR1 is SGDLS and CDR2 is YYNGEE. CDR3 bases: TGTGCCAGCAGCGGGAGCGGGGGTTCGGACAATGAGCAGTTCTTC. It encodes CASSGSGGSDNEQFF.

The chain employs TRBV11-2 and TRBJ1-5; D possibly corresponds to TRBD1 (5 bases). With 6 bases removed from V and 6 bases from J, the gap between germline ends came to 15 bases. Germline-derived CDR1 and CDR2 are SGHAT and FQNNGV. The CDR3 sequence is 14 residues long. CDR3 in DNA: TGTGCCAGCAGTGGAGGGGCCGCCGGTCAGCCCCAGCATTTT. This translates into CASSGGAAGQPQHF.

The CDR3 DNA reads TGCGCCAGCAGTCATAGTGGAGATACGCAGTATTTT. Translated: CASSHSGDTQYF. J is TRBJ2-3 and V is TRBV5-1; no clear D. The CDR3 runs 12 residues. The V and J ends lost 5 bases and 5 bases respectively, with 9 bases between them. CDR1 and CDR2 from the germline V gene are SGHRS and YFSETQ.

The CDR3 region has the DNA TGTGCCAGCAGTTATGCTGGGGGAGGGGGAAACCCTGAAGCTTTCTTT. This codes for CASSYAGGGGNPEAFF. J is TRBJ1-1 and V is TRBV6-5; a possible D gene is TRBD1 (6 bases). Looked up from germline, CDR1 is MNHEY and CDR2 is SVGAGI. V gave up 3 bases and J gave up 6 bases, with 20 bases separating them. The CDR3 has 16 residues.

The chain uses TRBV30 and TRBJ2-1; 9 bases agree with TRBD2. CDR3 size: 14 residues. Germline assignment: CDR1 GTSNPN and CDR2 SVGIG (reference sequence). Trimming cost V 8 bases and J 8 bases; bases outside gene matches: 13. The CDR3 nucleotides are TGTGCCGGCACCGGGACTAGCACTGACGATGAGCAGTTCTTC. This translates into CAGTGTSTDDEQFF.

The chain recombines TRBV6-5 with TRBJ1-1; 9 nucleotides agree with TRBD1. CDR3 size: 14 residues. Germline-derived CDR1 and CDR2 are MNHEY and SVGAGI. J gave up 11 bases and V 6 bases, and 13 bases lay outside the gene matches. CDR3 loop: CASRPGQGSRRAFF. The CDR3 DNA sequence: TGTGCCAGCAGACCGGGACAGGGCTCACGACGGGCTTTCTTT.

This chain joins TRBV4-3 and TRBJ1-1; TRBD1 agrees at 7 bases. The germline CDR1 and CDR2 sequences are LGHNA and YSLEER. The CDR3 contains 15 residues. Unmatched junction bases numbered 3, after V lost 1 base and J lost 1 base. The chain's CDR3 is CASSQGGQTNTEAFF. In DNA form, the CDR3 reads TGCGCCAGCAGCCAAGGGGGACAGACGAACACTGAAGCTTTCTTT.

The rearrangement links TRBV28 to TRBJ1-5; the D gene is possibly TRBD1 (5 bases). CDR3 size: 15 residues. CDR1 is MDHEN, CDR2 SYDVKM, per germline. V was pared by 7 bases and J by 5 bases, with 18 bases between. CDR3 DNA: TGTGCCAGCAATTGGGGCCTTGGTGGCGATCAGCCCCAGCATTTT. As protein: CASNWGLGGDQPQHF. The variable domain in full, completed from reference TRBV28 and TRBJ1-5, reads DVKVTQSSRYLVKRTGEKVFLECVQDMDHENMFWYRQDPGLGLRLIYFSYDVKMKEKGDIPEGYSVSREKKERFSLILESASTNQTSMYLCASNWGLGGDQPQHFGDGTRLSIL.

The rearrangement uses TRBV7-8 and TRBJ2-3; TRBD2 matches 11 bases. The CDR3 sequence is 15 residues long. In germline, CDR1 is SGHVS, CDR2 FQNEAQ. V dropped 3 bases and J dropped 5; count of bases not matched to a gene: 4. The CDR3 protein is CASSFSGGAGDTQYF. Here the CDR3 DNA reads TGTGCCAGCAGCTTTAGCGGGGGGGCAGGAGATACGCAGTATTTT.

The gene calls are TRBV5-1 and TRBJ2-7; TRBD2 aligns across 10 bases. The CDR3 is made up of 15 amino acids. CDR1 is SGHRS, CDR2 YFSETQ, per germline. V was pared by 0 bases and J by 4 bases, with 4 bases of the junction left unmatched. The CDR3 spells CASSLVASGGYEQYF. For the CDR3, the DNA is TGCGCCAGCAGCTTGGTGGCTAGCGGGGGATACGAGCAGTACTTC. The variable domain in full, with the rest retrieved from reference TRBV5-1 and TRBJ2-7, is KAGVTQTPRYLIKTRGQQVTLSCSPISGHRSVSWYQQTPGQGLQFLFEYFSETQRNKGNFPGRFSGRQFSNSRSEMNVSTLELGDSALYLCASSLVASGGYEQYFGPGTRLTVT.

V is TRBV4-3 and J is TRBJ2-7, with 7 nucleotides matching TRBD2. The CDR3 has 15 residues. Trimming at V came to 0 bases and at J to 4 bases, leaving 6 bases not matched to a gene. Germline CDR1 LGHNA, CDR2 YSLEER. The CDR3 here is CASSQEASGYYEQYF. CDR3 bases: TGCGCCAGCAGCCAAGAGGCTAGCGGATATTACGAGCAGTACTTC.

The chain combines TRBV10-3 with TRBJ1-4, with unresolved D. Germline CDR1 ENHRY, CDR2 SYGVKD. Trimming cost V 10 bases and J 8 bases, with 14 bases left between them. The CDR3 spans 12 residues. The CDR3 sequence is CATRARGEKLFF. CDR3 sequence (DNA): TGTGCCACCCGGGCCCGAGGGGAAAAACTGTTTTTT.

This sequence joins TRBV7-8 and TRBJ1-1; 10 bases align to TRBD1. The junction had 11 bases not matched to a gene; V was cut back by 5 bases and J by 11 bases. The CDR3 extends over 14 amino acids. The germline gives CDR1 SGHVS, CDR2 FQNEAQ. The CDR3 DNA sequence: TGTGCCAGCAGCATCCGGGACAGGGGAACAGGGGCTTTCTTT. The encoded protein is CASSIRDRGTGAFF.

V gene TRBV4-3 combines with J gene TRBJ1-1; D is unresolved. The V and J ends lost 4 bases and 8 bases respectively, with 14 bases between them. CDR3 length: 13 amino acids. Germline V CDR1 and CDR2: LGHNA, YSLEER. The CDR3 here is CASSPDTASEAFF. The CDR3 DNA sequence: TGCGCCAGCAGCCCTGACACCGCGAGCGAAGCTTTCTTT.

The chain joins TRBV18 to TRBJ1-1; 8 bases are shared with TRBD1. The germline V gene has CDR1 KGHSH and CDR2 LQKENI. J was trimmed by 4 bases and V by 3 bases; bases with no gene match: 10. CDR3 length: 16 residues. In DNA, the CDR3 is TGTGCCAGCTCACCGCTTCCTTTGGACAGGGTCACTGAAGCTTTCTTT. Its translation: CASSPLPLDRVTEAFF.

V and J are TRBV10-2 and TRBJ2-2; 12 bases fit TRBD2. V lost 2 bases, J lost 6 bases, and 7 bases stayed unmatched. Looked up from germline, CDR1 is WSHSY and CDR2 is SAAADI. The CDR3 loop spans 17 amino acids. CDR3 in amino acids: CASSEPSGGALAGELFF. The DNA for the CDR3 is TGCGCCAGCAGTGAGCCTAGCGGGGGGGCTCTCGCCGGGGAGCTGTTTTTT.

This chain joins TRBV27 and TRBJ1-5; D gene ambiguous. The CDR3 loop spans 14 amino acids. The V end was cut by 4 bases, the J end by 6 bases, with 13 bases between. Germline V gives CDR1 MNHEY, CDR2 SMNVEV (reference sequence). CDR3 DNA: TGTGCCAGCAGTTCCATAGGGAGAGGTCAGCCCCAGCATTTT. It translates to CASSSIGRGQPQHF.

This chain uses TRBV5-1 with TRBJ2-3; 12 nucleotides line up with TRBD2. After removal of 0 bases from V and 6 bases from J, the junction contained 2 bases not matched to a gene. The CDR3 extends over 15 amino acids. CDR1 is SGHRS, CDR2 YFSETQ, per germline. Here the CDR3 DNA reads TGCGCCAGCAGCTTGGGACTAGCGGGAGTTGATACGCAGTATTTT. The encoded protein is CASSLGLAGVDTQYF.